Described below is a single TCR beta chain sequence and its context. Its antigen is not known. Only in-frame clones appear in the TCRdb table, and some are missing; sequencing was by immunoSEQ multiplex PCR. Of roughly 57,000 clones in the sample, about 64% were seen once. The CDR3 loop spans 15 amino acids. Germline V gene sequence: CDR1 SQVTM, CDR2 ANQGSEA. J lost 1 base, V lost 7 bases, and 9 bases had no gene match. The data are from a study of T cell clones after liver transplantation. Broader study findings: In two subjects, few donor cells limited the measurable donor-reactive repertoire.

The sample here was CD4+ T cells from blood, taken before liver transplant. The receptor was isolated from a human donor who received a liver transplant. The chain links TRBV29-1 to TRBJ2-1; 8 positions match TRBD1. The CDR3 reads CSDSRTGRSYNEQFF. The CDR3 coding sequence is TGCAGCGACTCAAGGACAGGGAGATCCTACAATGAGCAGTTCTTC.